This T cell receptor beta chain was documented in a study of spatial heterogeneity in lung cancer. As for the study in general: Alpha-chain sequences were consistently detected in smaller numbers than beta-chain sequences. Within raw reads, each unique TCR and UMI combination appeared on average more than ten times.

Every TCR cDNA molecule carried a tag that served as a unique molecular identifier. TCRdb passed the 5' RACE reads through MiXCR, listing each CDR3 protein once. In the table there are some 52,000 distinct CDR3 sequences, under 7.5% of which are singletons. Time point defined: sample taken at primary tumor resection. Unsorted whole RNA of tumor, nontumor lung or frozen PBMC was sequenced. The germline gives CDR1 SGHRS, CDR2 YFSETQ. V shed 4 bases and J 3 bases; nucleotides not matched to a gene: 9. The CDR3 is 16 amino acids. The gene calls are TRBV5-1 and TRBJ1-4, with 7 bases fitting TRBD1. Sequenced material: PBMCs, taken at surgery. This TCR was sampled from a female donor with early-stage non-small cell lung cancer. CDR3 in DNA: TGCGCCAGCAGCCTACAGGGGACGGCGGCTAATGAAAAACTGTTTTTT. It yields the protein CASSLQGTAANEKLFF. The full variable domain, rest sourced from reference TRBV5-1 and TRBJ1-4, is KAGVTQTPRYLIKTRGQQVTLSCSPISGHRSVSWYQQTPGQGLQFLFEYFSETQRNKGNFPGRFSGRQFSNSRSEMNVSTLELGDSALYLCASSLQGTAANEKLFFGSGTQLSVL.